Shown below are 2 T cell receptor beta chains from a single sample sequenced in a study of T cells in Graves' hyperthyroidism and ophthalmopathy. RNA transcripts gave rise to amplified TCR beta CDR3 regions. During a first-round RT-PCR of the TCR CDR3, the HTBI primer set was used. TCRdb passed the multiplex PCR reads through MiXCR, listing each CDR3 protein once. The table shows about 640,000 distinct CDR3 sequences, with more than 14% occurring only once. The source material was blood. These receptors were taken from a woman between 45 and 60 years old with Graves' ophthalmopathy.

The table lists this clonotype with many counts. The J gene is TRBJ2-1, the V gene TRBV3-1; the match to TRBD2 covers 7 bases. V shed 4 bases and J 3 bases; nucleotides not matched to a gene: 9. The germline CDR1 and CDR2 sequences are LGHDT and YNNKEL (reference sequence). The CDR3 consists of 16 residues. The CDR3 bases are TGTGCCAGCAGCCCCTCCGGGACTACGTACTACAATGAGCAGTTCTTC. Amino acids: CASSPSGTTYYNEQFF.

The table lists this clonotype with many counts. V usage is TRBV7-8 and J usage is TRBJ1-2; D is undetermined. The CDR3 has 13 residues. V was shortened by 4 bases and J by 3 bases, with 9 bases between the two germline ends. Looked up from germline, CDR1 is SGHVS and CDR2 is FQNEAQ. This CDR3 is CASSSRGHYGYTF. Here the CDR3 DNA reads TGTGCCAGCAGCTCGAGAGGCCACTATGGCTACACCTTC.